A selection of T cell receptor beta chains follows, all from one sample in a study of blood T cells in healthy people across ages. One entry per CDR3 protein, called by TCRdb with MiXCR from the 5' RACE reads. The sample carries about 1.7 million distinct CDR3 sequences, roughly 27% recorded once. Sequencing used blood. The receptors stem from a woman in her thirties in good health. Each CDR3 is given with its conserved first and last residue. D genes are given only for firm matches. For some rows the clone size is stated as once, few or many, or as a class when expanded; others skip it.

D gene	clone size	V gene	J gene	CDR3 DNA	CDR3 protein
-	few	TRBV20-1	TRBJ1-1	TGCAGTGCTAGAGAGGACAGCAACACTGAAGCTTTCTTT	CSAREDSNTEAFF
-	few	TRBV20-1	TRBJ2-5	TGCAGTGCTAGACCCCCCGGGACGGCGTCTGAGTGGACCCAGTACTTC	CSARPPGTASEWTQYF
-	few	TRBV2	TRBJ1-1	TGTGCCAGCGTGAGGGAGGGGGTGAACACTGAAGCTTTCTTT	CASVREGVNTEAFF
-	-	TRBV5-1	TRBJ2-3	TGCGCCAGCAGCCGAAACGGAGATACGCAGTATTTT	CASSRNGDTQYF
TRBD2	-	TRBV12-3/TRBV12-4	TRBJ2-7	TGTGCCAGCAGACGAGCCCAGGGGAAGGGACTAGCGGGAGTTTTTTACGAGCAGTACTTC	CASRRAQGKGLAGVFYEQYF
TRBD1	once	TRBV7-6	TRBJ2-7	TGTGCCAACAGTCATGGACAGGCGAGCTCCTACGAGCAGTACTTC	CANSHGQASSYEQYF
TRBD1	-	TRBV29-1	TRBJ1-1	TGCAGCGAGGGGGCAGCGGAAAATGAAGCTTTCTTT	CSEGAAENEAFF
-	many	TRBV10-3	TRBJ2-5	TGTGCCATCGGAAGGGGTCGTACAGGGCAAGAGACCCAGTACTTC	CAIGRGRTGQETQYF
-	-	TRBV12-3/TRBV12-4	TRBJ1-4	TGTGCCAGCACTTACGGGGCAACTAATGAAAAACTGTTTTTT	CASTYGATNEKLFF
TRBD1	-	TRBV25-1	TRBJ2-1	TGTGCCAGCGGCCAGGGACAGGGGGGAAATGAGCAGTTCTTC	CASGQGQGGNEQFF
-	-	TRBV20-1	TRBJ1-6	TGCAGTGTCGGGGCCAAAAAGTTTTCACCCCTCCACTTT	CSVGAKKFSPLHF
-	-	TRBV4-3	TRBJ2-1	TGCGCCAGCAGCCAAGACACTGTGCGCAATGAGCAGTTCTTC	CASSQDTVRNEQFF
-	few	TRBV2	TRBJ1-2	TGTGCCAGCAGGGACGGTCTAAACTATGGCTACACCTTC	CASRDGLNYGYTF
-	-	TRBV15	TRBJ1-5	TGTGCCACCAGCAGGAGATTGAATGAGATCATGCAGCCCCAGCATTTT	CATSRRLNEIMQPQHF
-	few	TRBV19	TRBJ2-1	TGTGCCAGTAGTATAGATGAGGGACCAGCGAGTGAGCAGTTCTTC	CASSIDEGPASEQFF
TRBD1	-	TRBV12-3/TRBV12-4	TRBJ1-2	TGTGCCAGCAGTTTAACAGGGGATGAAGACTACACCTTC	CASSLTGDEDYTF
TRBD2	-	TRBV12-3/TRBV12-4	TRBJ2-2	TGTGCCAGCAGTTTATCTAGCGGGGGGGCGGACGGGGAGCTGTTTTTT	CASSLSSGGADGELFF
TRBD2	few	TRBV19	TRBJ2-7	TGTGCCAGTAGTGCCGGGACTAGCGGGGCCGAGCAGTACTTC	CASSAGTSGAEQYF
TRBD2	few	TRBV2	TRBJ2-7	TGTGCCAGCAGTGGGACTAGCGGGAACGAGCAGTACTTC	CASSGTSGNEQYF
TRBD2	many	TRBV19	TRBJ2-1	TGTGCCAGTAGTATCCTACCGGGGGGGAGGTACAATGAGCAGTTCTTC	CASSILPGGRYNEQFF
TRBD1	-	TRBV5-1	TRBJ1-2	TGCGCCAGCAGGCTCGACCAGGGAGGGGGCGGCTACACCTTC	CASRLDQGGGGYTF
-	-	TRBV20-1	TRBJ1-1	TGCAGTGCTACCGGACCCAATAAGGCTGAAGCTTTCTTT	CSATGPNKAEAFF
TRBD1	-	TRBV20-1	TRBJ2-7	TGCAGTGCTCGCACCAGAGACAGGGCCTACGAGCAGTACTTC	CSARTRDRAYEQYF
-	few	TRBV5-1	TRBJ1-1	TGCGCCAGCAGCTTGACCGACCTGACGGTGAACACTGAAGCTTTCTTT	CASSLTDLTVNTEAFF
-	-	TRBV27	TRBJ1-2	TGTGCCAGCAGTTCAGGCGACAGTGGACGTGGCTACACCTTC	CASSSGDSGRGYTF
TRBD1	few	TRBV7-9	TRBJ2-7	TGTGCCACCTCGACCGGGACAGGGTTGTACGAGCAGTACTTC	CATSTGTGLYEQYF
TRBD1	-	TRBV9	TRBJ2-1	TGTGCCAGCAGCGCCCTAGGGGGACAGGGAATCCCCAATGAGCAGTTCTTC	CASSALGGQGIPNEQFF
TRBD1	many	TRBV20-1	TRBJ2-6	TGCAGTGCCCTCCGCTGGACAGGGGGCTCTGGGGCCAACGTCCTGACTTTC	CSALRWTGGSGANVLTF
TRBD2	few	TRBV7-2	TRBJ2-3	TGTGCCAGCAGCTTCCCGGCGGGAGTTCGAGATACGCAGTATTTT	CASSFPAGVRDTQYF
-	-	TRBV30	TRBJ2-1	TGTGCCTGGAGTCCCTATAGCTATGAGCAGTTCTTC	CAWSPYSYEQFF
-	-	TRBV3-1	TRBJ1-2	TGTGCCAGCAGCCAAGATGTTAGTGGCTACACCTTC	CASSQDVSGYTF
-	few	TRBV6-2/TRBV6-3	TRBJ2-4	TGTGCCAGCAGACAACCGGGACTCCTGGAAAACATTCAGTACTTC	CASRQPGLLENIQYF
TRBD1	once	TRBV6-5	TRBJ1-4	TGTGCCAGCAGTTACTCCCAGGGGGCAGGCCCAGAAAAACTGTTTTTT	CASSYSQGAGPEKLFF
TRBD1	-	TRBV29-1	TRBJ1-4	TGCAGCGTCGGACAGGCGGGGCCTAATGAAAAACTGTTTTTT	CSVGQAGPNEKLFF
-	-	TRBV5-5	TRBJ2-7	TGTGCCAGCAGCTTGTTCTACGAGCGGTACTTC	CASSLFYERYF
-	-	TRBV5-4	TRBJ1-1	TGTGCCAGCAGCGACCCCCGGGCCGCGAACACTGAAGCTTTCTTT	CASSDPRAANTEAFF
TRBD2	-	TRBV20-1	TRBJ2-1	TGCAGTGCTAGAGGGACTAGCGGGGGAAGGGAGACTCAGTTCTTC	CSARGTSGGRETQFF
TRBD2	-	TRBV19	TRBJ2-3	TGTGCCAGTAGTAACTCGGGCGGGGGTATTCTCGGTCATACGCAGTATTTT	CASSNSGGGILGHTQYF
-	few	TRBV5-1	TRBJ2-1	TGCGCCAGCAGCTTGGCAAAAGAGGCCCGGGCGGTGGAGCAGTTCTTC	CASSLAKEARAVEQFF
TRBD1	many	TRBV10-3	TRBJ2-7	TGTGCCATCAGGGATTTCGGACAGGGAGGCGACGAGCAGTACTTC	CAIRDFGQGGDEQYF
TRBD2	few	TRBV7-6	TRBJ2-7	TGTGCCAGCAGCTCTACGAGCGGGAGGGGGCAGTACTTC	CASSSTSGRGQYF
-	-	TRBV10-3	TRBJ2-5	TGTGCCATCAGTGAGTCGTTAGGCCTCGGGCAAGAGGCCCAGTACTTC	CAISESLGLGQEAQYF